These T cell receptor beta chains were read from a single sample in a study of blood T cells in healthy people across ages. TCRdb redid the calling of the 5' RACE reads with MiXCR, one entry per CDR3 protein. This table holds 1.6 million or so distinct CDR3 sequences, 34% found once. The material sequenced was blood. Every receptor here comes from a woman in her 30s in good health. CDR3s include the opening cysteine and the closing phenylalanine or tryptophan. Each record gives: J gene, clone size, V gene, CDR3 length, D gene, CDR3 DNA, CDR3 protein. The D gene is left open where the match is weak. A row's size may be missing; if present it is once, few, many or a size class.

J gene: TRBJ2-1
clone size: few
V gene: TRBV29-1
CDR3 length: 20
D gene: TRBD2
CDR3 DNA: TGCAGCGCCGAGGGAGTACTAGCGGGAGGGCCAAAGTTCTCGTACAATGAGCAGTTCTTC
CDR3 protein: CSAEGVLAGGPKFSYNEQFF

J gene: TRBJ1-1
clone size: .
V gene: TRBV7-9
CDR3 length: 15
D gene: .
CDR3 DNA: TGTGCCAGCAGACTTGAACAGGGAGAGAACACTGAAGCTTTCTTT
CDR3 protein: CASRLEQGENTEAFF

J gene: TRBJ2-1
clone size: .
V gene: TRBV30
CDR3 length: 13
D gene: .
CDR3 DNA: TGTGCCTGGTTCAGGGTCTCCTACAATGAGCAGTTCTTC
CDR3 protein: CAWFRVSYNEQFF

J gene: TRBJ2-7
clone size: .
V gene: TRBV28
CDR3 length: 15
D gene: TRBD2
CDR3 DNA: TGTGCCAGCACCTTAGGGCGGGAGGGTTCCTACGAGCAGTACTTC
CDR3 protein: CASTLGREGSYEQYF

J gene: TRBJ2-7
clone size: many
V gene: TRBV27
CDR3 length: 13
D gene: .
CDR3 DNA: TGTGCCAGCAGTTTAGCAGGGGGAGGGGAGCAGTACTTC
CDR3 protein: CASSLAGGGEQYF

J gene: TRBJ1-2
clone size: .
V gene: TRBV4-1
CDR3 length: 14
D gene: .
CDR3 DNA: TGCGCCAGCAGCCAAGATTGGGGGGGGCGAGGCTACACCTTC
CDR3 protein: CASSQDWGGRGYTF

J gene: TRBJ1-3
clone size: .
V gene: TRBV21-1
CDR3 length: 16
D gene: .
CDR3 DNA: TGTGCCAGCATCCCTACTGCGTTGTTCCGCTCGAGCACCATATATTTT
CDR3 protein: CASIPTALFRSSTIYF

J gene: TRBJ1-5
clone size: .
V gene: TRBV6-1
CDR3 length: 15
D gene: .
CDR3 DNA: TGTGCCAGCAGTGAGGGAGGAGGGACAAATCAGCCCCAGCATTTT
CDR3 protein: CASSEGGGTNQPQHF

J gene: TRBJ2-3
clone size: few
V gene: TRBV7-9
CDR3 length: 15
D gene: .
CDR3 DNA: TGTGCCAGCAGTAGACAGGTGCATAGCACAGATACGCAGTATTTT
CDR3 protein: CASSRQVHSTDTQYF

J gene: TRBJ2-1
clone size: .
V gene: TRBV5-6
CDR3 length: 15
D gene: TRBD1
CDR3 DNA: TGTGCCAGCAGCCCCGGGACAGGCTCCTTAAATGAGCAGTTCTTC
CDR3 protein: CASSPGTGSLNEQFF

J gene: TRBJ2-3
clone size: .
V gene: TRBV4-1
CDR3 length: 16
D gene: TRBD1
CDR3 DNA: TGCGCCAGCAGCTTCCTGCAGGGGGTTCCAACAGATACGCAGTATTTT
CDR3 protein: CASSFLQGVPTDTQYF

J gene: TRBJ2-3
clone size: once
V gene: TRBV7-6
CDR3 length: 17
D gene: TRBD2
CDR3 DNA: TGTGCCAGCAGCTTGGAACCTTCCGGGACTAGCCTAGATACGCAGTATTTT
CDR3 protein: CASSLEPSGTSLDTQYF

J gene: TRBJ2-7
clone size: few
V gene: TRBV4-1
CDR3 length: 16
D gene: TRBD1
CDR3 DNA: TGCGCCAGCAGCCCCAGGGGGAGGACAGGGATCGACGAGCAGTACTTC
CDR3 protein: CASSPRGRTGIDEQYF

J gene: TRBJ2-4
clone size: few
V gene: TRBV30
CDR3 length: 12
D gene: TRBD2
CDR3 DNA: TGTGCCTGGAGCCCCAGGGAGGGAATATTGTACTTC
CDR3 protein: CAWSPREGILYF

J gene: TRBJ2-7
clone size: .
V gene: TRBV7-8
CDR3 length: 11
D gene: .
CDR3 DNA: TGTGCCAGCGGAGACCCCTACGAGCAGTACTTC
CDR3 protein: CASGDPYEQYF

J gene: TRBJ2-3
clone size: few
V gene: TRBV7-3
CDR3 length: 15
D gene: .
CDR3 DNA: TGTGCCAGCAGCTCAGACGGGCCCAACACAGATACGCAGTATTTT
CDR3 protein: CASSSDGPNTDTQYF

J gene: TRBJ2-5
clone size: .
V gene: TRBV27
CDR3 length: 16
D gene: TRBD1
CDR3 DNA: TGTGCCAGCAATAACATTGGGACAGGGGGTCGAGAGACCCAGTACTTC
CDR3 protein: CASNNIGTGGRETQYF

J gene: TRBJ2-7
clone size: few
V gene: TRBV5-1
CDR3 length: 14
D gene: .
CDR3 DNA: TGCGCCAGCAGCACCGACAGATACTCCTACGAGCAGTACTTC
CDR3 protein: CASSTDRYSYEQYF

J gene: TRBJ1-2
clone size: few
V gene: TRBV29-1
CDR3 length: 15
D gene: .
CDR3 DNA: TGCAGCGTCGTAGGGCTTCTACAGCATGGCTATGGCTACACCTTC
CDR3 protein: CSVVGLLQHGYGYTF

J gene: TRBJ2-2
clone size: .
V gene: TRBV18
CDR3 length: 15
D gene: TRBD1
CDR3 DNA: TGTGCCAGCTCACCAAGGGACAGGCCTACCGGGGAGCTGTTTTTT
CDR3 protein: CASSPRDRPTGELFF

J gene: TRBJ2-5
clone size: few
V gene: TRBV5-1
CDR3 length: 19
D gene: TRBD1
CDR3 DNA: TGCGCCAGCAGAATAGCCGACAGGGGGTCGGTACGGAAACAAGAGACCCAGTACTTC
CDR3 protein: CASRIADRGSVRKQETQYF

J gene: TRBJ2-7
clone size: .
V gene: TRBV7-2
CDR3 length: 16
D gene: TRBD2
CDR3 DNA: TGTGCCAGCAGCTTAGCCGGGGGTAGCGGGGGTTCCGAGCAGTACTTC
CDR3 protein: CASSLAGGSGGSEQYF

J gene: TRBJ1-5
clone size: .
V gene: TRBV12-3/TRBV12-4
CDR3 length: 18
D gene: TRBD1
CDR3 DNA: TGTGCCAGCAGTTTTTACGGACAGGGGGTTAATAGCAATCAGCCCCAGCATTTT
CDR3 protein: CASSFYGQGVNSNQPQHF

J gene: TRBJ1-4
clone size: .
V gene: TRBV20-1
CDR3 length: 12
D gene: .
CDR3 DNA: TGCAGTGCTAGAGAGGGGTACCGGAGACTGTTTTTT
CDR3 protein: CSAREGYRRLFF

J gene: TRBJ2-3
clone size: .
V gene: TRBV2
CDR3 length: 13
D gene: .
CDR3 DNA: TGTGCCAGCGAGGGGGGGTTTGGAGATACGCAGTATTTT
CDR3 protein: CASEGGFGDTQYF

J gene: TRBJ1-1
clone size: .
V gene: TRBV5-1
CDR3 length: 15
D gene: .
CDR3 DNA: TGCGCCAGCAACCGAGGGCAGGAGACGAACACTGAAGCTTTCTTT
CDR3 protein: CASNRGQETNTEAFF

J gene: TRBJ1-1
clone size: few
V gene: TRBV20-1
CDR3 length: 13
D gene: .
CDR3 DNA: TGCAGTGCTATGGTTAGTGGAGATACTGAAGCTTTCTTT
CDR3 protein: CSAMVSGDTEAFF

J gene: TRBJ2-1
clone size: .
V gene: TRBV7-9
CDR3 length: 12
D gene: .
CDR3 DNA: TGTGCCAGCAGCTTAGTTCACGATGAGCAGTTCTTC
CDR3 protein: CASSLVHDEQFF

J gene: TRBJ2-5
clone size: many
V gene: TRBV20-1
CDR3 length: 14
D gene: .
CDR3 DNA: TGCAGTGCAGGAGCGCGGGGAAAACAAGAGACCCAGTACTTC
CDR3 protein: CSAGARGKQETQYF

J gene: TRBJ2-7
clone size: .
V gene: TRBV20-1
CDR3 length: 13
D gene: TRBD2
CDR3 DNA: TGCAGTGTTAGACTAGCGGGGTACTACGAGCAGTACTTC
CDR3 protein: CSVRLAGYYEQYF

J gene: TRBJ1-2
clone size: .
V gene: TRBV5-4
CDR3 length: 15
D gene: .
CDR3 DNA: TGTGCCAGCAGTCAGAGAGCAGCCGCTAACTATGGCTACACCTTC
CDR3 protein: CASSQRAAANYGYTF

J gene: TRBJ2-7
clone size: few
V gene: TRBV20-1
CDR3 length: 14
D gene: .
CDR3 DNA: TGCAGTGCTAGAAGGGGCGATTCGTACTACGAGCAGTACTTC
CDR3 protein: CSARRGDSYYEQYF

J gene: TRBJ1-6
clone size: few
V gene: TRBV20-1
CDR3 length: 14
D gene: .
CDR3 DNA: TGCAGTGCTATATCGACAGCCGGGAATTCACCCCTCCACTTT
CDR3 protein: CSAISTAGNSPLHF

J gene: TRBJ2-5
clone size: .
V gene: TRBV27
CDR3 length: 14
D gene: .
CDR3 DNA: TGTGCCTGCAGTACCCGACAGGTGGGGGAGACCCAGTACTTC
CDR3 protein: CACSTRQVGETQYF